This T cell receptor (beta chain) was identified in a study of T cells after yellow fever vaccination. This CDR3 contains 14 residues. Germline V CDR1 and CDR2: DFQATT, SNEGSKA (reference sequence). V lost 5 bases, J lost 2 bases, and 8 bases stayed unmatched. TCRdb analysed the 5' RACE reads with MiXCR anew, one entry per CDR3 protein. The sample shows just under 600,000 distinct CDR3 sequences, approximately 13% of them seen only once. The TCR sequence derives from a man aged 25-45 years who received the YFV17D yellow fever vaccine. The chain employs TRBV20-1 and TRBJ2-7, with 8 bases lining up with TRBD2. The sequencing here drew on PBMCs, taken on the day of the yellow fever booster vaccination. The CDR3 nucleotides are TGCAGTGCTCCCCCATTAGCGGGACCCTACGAGCAGTACTTC. Encoded protein: CSAPPLAGPYEQYF.